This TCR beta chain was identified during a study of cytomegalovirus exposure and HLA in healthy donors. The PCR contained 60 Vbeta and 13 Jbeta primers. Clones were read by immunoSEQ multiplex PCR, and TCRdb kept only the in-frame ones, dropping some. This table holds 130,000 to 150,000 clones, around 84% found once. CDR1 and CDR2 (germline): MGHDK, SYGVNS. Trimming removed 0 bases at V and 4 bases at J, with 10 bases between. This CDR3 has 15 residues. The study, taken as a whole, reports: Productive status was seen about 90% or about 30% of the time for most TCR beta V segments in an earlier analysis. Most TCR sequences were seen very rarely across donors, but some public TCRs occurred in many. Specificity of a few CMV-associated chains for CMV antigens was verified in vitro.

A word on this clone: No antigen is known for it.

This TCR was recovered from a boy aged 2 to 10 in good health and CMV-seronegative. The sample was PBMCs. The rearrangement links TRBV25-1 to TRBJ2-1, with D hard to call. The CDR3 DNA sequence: TGTGCCAGCAGTGAATACCCCGGGTTGTACAATGAGCAGTTCTTC. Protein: CASSEYPGLYNEQFF.